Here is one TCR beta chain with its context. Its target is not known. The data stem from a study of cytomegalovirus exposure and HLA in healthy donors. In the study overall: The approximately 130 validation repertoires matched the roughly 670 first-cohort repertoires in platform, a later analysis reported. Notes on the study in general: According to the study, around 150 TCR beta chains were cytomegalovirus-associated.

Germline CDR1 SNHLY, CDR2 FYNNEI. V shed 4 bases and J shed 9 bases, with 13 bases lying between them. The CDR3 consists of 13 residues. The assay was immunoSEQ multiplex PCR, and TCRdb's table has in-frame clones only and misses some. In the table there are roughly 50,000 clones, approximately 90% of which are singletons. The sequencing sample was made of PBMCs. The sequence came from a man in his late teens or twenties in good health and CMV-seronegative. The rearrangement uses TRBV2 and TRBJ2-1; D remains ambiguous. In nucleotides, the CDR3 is TGTGCCAGCAGTGGTGGCCTAGATGGTGAGCAGTTCTTC. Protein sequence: CASSGGLDGEQFF.